This TCR beta chain derives from a study of blood T cell repertoires in COVID-19. Study in general: Samples came from the United States, Italy and Spain, spanning acute and convalescent COVID-19. Nucleic acid was either cDNA or gDNA, and it came from T cells, B-cell-depleted T cells, or PBMCs.

V lost 6 bases and J lost 5; bases outside the gene matches: 9. This CDR3 contains 16 residues. Germline V lookup: CDR1 MDHEN, CDR2 SYDVKM. This clone turned up a few times. Some clones are missing from TCRdb's copy, which holds only in-frame ones; the method was immunoSEQ multiplex PCR. Of over 60,000 clones in the sample, roughly 71% were seen once. The genes are TRBV28 and TRBJ2-7, with 14 bases that match TRBD2. Sequenced input: peripheral blood. This TCR derives from a human donor in a cohort sampled during active COVID-19. The CDR3 bases are TGTGCCAGCAGCTTACGGACTAGCGGGAGGAAAGACGAGCAGTACTTC. Protein sequence: CASSLRTSGRKDEQYF.